Shown below are 9 T cell receptor beta chains from a single sample sequenced in a study of blood T cells in healthy people across ages. A second PCR, run for about 7 to 12 cycles, used a sample-barcoded 5' primer plus a J-beta primer mix. TCRdb reprocessed the 5' RACE reads via MiXCR and lists one record per CDR3 protein. The data contain 630,000 or so distinct CDR3 sequences, under 30% of them singletons. Sequenced: blood. The receptors originated from a woman older than 75 in good health.

J is TRBJ2-4 and V is TRBV7-2, with D perhaps TRBD1 or TRBD2 (5 bases each). V was trimmed by 7 bases and J by 6 bases, leaving 19 bases between them. Germline assignment: CDR1 SGHTA and CDR2 FQGNSA. The CDR3 consists of 15 residues. The CDR3 DNA follows: TGTGCCAGCAACCCCCTTGGGGTGGGGGTAAACATTCAGTACTTC. It codes for CASNPLGVGVNIQYF.

The sample holds one count of this clonotype. The rearrangement uses TRBV5-1 and TRBJ2-5; 8 bases align to TRBD1. Germline values: CDR1 SGHRS, CDR2 YFSETQ. Germline trimming cut 4 bases from V and 4 bases from J; bases unmatched to any gene: 6. The CDR3 totals 14 residues. The CDR3 spells CASSMGQVGETQYF. The CDR3, as DNA: TGCGCCAGCAGCATGGGACAGGTGGGAGAGACCCAGTACTTC. Supplemented by reference TRBV5-1 and TRBJ2-5, the full variable domain reads KAGVTQTPRYLIKTRGQQVTLSCSPISGHRSVSWYQQTPGQGLQFLFEYFSETQRNKGNFPGRFSGRQFSNSRSEMNVSTLELGDSALYLCASSMGQVGETQYFGPGTRLLVL.

Details on this clonotype: A much bigger clone sits one base away, suggesting this may be a read error. The gene calls are TRBV6-5 and TRBJ1-4; weak D call: TRBD1 (5 bases). CDR3 length equals 15 residues. V gave up 6 bases and J gave up 8 bases, with 19 bases separating them. The germline V gene encodes CDR1 MNHEY and CDR2 SVGAGI. The chain's CDR3 is CASSETQDLWEKLFF. In nucleotides, the CDR3 is TGTGCCAGCAGCGAGACACAGGACTTATGGGAAAAACTGTTTTTT.

This clonotype was recorded only once. The V call is TRBV6-1, the J call TRBJ2-1; D unresolved. Germline V lookup: CDR1 MNHNS, CDR2 SASEGT. The CDR3 has 12 amino acids. Trimming removed 2 bases at V and 4 bases at J, with 3 bases between. The DNA of the CDR3 is TGTGCCAGCAGTGAAAATTACAATGAGCAGTTCTTC. It yields the protein CASSENYNEQFF.

The V and J genes are TRBV5-1 and TRBJ2-7; possibly TRBD1 for D (6 bases). CDR3 size: 15 residues. The V end lost 0 bases, the J end lost 0 bases, and 10 bases lay between the germline ends. Germline-derived CDR1 and CDR2 are SGHRS and YFSETQ. The CDR3 region is CASSLAGTTSYEQYF. The CDR3 DNA is TGCGCCAGCAGCTTGGCCGGGACAACCTCCTACGAGCAGTACTTC.

This chain joins TRBV30 and TRBJ1-4; D gene unclear. CDR1 GTSNPN and CDR2 SVGIG come from the germline V gene (reference sequence). The CDR3 covers 13 residues. With 1 base removed from V and 6 bases from J, the gap between germline ends came to 9 bases. CDR3 region: CAWSGGGHEKLFF. CDR3 in DNA: TGTGCCTGGAGTGGAGGTGGTCATGAAAAACTGTTTTTT.

Ten or more counts support this clonotype. The rearrangement links TRBV27 to TRBJ1-2; a possible D gene is TRBD1 (5 bases). This CDR3 is 13 amino acids long. Deletions cut 3 bases from V and 5 bases from J, with 10 bases between. Germline CDR1 reads MNHEY; CDR2 reads SMNVEV (reference sequence). The DNA for the CDR3 is TGTGCCAGCAGTTTTGGGACCTCTTATGGCTACACCTTC. As protein: CASSFGTSYGYTF.

Many counts were recorded for this clonotype. Being one base from a much bigger clone, this may be a read error. V and J are TRBV6-2 or TRBV6-3 and TRBJ2-7, with 8 bases that match TRBD1. The CDR3 is 14 residues long. With 8 bases clipped from V and 5 bases from J, the junction kept 11 bases outside the gene matches. Per the germline V gene, CDR1 is MNHEY and CDR2 is SVGEGT. The CDR3 nucleotides read TGTGCCAGCTCACCTGGGACAGGTCGCAACGAGCAGTACTTC. It translates to CASSPGTGRNEQYF.

This clonotype was recorded at least ten times. The chain employs TRBV7-2 and TRBJ1-5; 8 nucleotides line up with TRBD1. Germline values: CDR1 SGHTA, CDR2 FQGNSA. Trimming cost V 0 bases and J 7 bases; bases outside gene matches: 8. The CDR3 has 16 amino acids. The DNA of the CDR3 is TGTGCCAGCAGCTTAGCGCTCGTGACAGGGGCACAGCCCCAGCATTTT. As protein: CASSLALVTGAQPQHF.